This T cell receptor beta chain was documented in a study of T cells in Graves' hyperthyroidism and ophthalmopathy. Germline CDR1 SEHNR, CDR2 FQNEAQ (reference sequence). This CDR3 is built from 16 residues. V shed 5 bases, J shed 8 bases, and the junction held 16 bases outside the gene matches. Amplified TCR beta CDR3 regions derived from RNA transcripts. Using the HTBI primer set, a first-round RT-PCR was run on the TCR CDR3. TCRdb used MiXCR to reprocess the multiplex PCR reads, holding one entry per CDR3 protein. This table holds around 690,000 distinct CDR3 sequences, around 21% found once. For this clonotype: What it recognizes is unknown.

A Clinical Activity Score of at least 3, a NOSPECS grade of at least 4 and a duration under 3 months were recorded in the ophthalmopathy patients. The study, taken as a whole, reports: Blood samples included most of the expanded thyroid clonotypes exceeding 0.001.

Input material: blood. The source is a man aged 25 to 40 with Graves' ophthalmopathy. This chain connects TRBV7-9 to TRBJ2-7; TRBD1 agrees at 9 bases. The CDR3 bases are TGTGCCAGCAGCCCCAACCAGACAGGGGGGACTACGAAGCAGTACTTC. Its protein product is CASSPNQTGGTTKQYF.